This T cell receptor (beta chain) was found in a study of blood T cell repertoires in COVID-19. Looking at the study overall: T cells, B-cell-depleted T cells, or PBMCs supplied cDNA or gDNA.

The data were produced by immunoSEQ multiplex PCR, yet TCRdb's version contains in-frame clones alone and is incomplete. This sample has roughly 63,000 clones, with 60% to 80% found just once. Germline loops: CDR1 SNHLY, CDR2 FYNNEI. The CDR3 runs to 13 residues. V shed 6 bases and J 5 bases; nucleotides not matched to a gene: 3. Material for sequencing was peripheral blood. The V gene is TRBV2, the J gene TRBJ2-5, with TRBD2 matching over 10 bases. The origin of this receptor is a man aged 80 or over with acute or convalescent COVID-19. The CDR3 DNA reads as TGTGCCAGCAGGCTAGCGGGAGTCGAGACCCAGTACTTC. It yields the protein CASRLAGVETQYF. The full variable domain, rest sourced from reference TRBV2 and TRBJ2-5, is EPEVTQTPSHQVTQMGQEVILRCVPISNHLYFYWYRQILGQKVEFLVSFYNNEISEKSEIFDDQFSVERPDGSNFTLKIRSTKLEDSAMYFCASRLAGVETQYFGPGTRLLVL.